These T cell receptor beta chains were read from a single sample in a study of T cell responses to AZD1222 COVID-19 vaccine. The data were produced by immunoSEQ multiplex PCR, yet TCRdb's version contains in-frame clones alone and is incomplete. The sample holds roughly 250,000 clones, 93% seen once. This specimen was peripheral blood, taken on day 0 of AZD1222 vaccination. Receptor source: an adult in good health. CDR3s include the opening cysteine and the closing phenylalanine or tryptophan. The D gene is left open where the match is weak. Only some rows state a clone size, as once, few, many or a class for expanded clones.

-	TRBJ1-3	-	TRBV19	CASSIQGLGNTIYF	TGTGCCAGTAGTATACAAGGGCTCGGAAACACCATATATTTT
-	TRBJ2-7	-	TRBV5-1	CASSPRDSGDEQYF	TGCGCCAGCAGCCCCCGGGACTCAGGGGACGAGCAGTACTTC
once	TRBJ2-1	TRBD2	TRBV2	CASSDPGGPWDEQFF	TGTGCCAGCAGTGACCCGGGAGGCCCTTGGGATGAGCAGTTCTTC
-	TRBJ1-5	-	TRBV28	CASSLPTGTSQPQHF	TGTGCCAGCAGTTTACCCACCGGGACTTCTCAGCCCCAGCATTTT
-	TRBJ2-1	TRBD2	TRBV19	CASSIGLAGYTEQFF	TGTGCCAGTAGTATAGGGCTAGCGGGGTACACTGAGCAGTTCTTC
-	TRBJ2-1	-	TRBV27	CASSPLISVNPMHEQFF	TGTGCCAGCAGTCCGCTTATCTCAGTAAACCCTATGCATGAGCAGTTCTTC
-	TRBJ2-7	TRBD1	TRBV28	CASSLYLGQGAGEQYF	TGTGCCAGCAGTTTATACTTGGGACAGGGGGCGGGCGAGCAGTACTTC
-	TRBJ2-2	-	TRBV28	CASRTGAPGELFF	TGTGCCAGCAGGACCGGTGCACCCGGGGAGCTGTTTTTT
-	TRBJ1-5	TRBD1	TRBV28	CASDRGPAQHF	TGTGCCAGCGACAGGGGTCCGGCCCAGCATTTT
-	TRBJ2-5	TRBD2	TRBV27	CASSLSSKGGKETQYF	TGTGCCAGCAGTTTATCGTCGAAGGGAGGGAAAGAGACCCAGTACTTC
-	TRBJ2-2	-	TRBV7-8	CASSLDRTTRGELFF	TGTGCCAGCAGCTTAGACCGGACTACTAGGGGGGAGCTGTTTTTT
-	TRBJ2-7	-	TRBV28	CASSFRLAHEQYF	TGTGCCAGCAGTTTTCGTTTGGCCCACGAGCAGTACTTC
-	TRBJ1-3	-	TRBV4-1	CASSRPTDRIISGNTIYF	TGCGCCAGCAGCCGACCAACGGACCGAATAATCTCTGGAAACACCATATATTTT
-	TRBJ1-2	TRBD1	TRBV7-3	CASSPDRAGGGYTF	TGTGCCAGCAGCCCGGACAGGGCCGGGGGCGGCTACACCTTC
-	TRBJ1-1	-	TRBV3-1/TRBV3-2	CASSPRKWGDTEAFF	TGTGCCAGCAGCCCCCGTAAATGGGGGGACACTGAAGCTTTCTTT
-	TRBJ1-2	-	TRBV6-5	CASNTAYYGYTF	TGTGCCAGCAATACAGCCTACTATGGCTACACCTTC
once	TRBJ2-7	-	TRBV28	CASSLAGGTSWVYF	TGTGCCAGCAGTTTAGCGGGCGGTACCTCTTGGGTGTACTTC
-	TRBJ2-7	TRBD1	TRBV6-1	CASSETGAGEQYF	TGTGCCAGCAGTGAGACAGGGGCGGGCGAGCAGTACTTC
-	TRBJ2-5	-	TRBV5-1	CASSLGRGGGETQYF	TGCGCCAGCAGCTTGGGAAGGGGCGGCGGGGAGACCCAGTACTTC
-	TRBJ2-1	-	TRBV27	CASSLNSGPPISYNEQFF	TGTGCCAGCAGCTTAAACTCGGGACCCCCGATTTCCTACAATGAGCAGTTCTTC
-	TRBJ2-1	-	TRBV7-2	CASSLAQGRQKQFF	TGTGCCAGCAGCTTAGCGCAGGGCAGGCAGAAGCAGTTCTTC
-	TRBJ1-1	-	TRBV3-1/TRBV3-2	CASRQQGRTEAFF	TGTGCCAGCAGACAACAGGGTAGGACTGAAGCTTTCTTT